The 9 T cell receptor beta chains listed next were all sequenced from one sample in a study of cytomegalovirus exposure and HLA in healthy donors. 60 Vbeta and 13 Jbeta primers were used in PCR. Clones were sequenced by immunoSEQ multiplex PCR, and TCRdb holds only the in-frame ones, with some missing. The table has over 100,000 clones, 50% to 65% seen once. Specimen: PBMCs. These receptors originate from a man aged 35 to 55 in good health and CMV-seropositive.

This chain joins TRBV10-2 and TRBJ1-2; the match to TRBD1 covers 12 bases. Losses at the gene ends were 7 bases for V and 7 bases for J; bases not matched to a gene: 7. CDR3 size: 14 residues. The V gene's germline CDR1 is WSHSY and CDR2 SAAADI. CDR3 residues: CASIGTGGAGGYTF. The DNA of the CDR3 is TGCGCCAGCATTGGGACAGGGGGCGCGGGTGGCTACACCTTC.

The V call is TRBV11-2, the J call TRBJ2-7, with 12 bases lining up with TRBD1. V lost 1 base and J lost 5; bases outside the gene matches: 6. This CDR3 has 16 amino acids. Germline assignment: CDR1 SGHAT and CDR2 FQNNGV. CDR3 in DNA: TGTGCCAGCAGCTTAGTGGGGACAGGGGGCTTCCACGAGCAGTACTTC. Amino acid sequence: CASSLVGTGGFHEQYF. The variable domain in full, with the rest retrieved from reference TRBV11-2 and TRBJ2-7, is EAGVAQSPRYKIIEKRQSVAFWCNPISGHATLYWYQQILGQGPKLLIQFQNNGVVDDSQLPKDRFSAERLKGVDSTLKIQPAKLEDSAVYLCASSLVGTGGFHEQYFGPGTRLTVT.

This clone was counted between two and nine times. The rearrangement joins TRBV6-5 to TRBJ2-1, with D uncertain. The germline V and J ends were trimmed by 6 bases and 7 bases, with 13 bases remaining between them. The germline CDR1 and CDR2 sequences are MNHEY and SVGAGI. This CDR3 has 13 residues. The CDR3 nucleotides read TGTGCCAGCAGCCTACAGCTCCGAAATGAGCAGTTCTTC. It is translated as CASSLQLRNEQFF.

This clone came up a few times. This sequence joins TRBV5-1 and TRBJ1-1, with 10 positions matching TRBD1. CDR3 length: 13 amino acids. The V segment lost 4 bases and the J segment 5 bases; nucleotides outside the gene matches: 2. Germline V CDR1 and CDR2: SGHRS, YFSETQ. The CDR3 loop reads CASSKDRGTEAFF. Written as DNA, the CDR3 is TGCGCCAGCAGCAAGGACAGGGGGACTGAAGCTTTCTTT.

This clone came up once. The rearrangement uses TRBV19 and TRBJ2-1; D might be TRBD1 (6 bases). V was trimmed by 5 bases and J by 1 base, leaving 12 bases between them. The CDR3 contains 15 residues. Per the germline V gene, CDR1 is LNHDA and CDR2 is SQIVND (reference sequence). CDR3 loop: CASSFGGRSYNEQFF. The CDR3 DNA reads TGTGCCAGTAGTTTTGGGGGCAGGTCCTACAATGAGCAGTTCTTC.

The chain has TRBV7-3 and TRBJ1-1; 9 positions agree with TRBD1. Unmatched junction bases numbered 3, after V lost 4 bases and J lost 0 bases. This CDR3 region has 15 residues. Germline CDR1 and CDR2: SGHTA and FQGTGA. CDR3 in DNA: TGTGCCAGCAGCTCCGGGACAGGGATGAACACTGAAGCTTTCTTT. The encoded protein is CASSSGTGMNTEAFF.

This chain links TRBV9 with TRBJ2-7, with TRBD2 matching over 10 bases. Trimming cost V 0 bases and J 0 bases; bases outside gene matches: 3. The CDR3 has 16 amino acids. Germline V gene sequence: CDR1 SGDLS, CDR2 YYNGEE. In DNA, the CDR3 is TGTGCCAGCAGCGTAGCGATAGCGGGGGGCTCCTACGAGCAGTACTTC. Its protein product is CASSVAIAGGSYEQYF.

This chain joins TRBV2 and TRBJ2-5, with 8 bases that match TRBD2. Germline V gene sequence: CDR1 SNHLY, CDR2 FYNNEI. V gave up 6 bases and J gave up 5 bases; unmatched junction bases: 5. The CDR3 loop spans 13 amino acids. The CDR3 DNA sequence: TGTGCCAGCAGCGGACTAGCTGGGGAGACCCAGTACTTC. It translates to CASSGLAGETQYF.

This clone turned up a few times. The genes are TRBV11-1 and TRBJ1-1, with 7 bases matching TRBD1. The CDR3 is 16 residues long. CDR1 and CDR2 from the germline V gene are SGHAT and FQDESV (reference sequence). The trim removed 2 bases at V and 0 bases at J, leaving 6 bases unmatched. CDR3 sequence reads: CASSLSTGAVNTEAFF. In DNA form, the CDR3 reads TGTGCCAGCAGCTTATCCACAGGGGCGGTGAACACTGAAGCTTTCTTT.